The clone carrying this T cell receptor (beta chain) was seen a handful of times. Its specificity is not known. The CDR3 extends over 14 amino acids. The V gene lost 3 bases and the J gene lost 9 bases, with 12 bases spanning the gap. Prepared libraries of TCR beta cDNA carried unique molecular identifiers. TCRdb re-called the PCR reads through MiXCR, storing one row per CDR3 protein. This sample has 750,000 to 950,000 distinct CDR3 sequences, with approximately 53% found just once. The source of the sample is a study of post-analysis software for immune sequencing data. For the study at large: Included among the disease courses, which were recorded for the cohort, were relapsing-remitting, secondary progressive and progressive-relapsing multiple sclerosis.

The study's findings and limits: F-measure co-clustering was strong for batch-matched samples. Included in a set of roughly 5 TRBV segments more frequent in patients than controls were TRBV5-6, TRBV5-1 and TRBV20-1. Compared against controls, patients with multiple sclerosis displayed significantly lower normalized Chao1 diversity.

The genes are TRBV12-3 or TRBV12-4 and TRBJ1-6; D remains ambiguous. The TCR comes from a girl between 5 and 17 years old with multiple sclerosis. Source material: blood. The DNA for the CDR3 is TGTGCCAGCAGTTTCCTGGGGATCATTTCACCCCTCCACTTT. It yields the protein CASSFLGIISPLHF.